Following are 32 T cell receptor beta chains from one sample sequenced in a study of cytomegalovirus exposure and HLA in healthy donors. The PCR had 60 Vbeta and 13 Jbeta primers. Here immunoSEQ multiplex PCR was the method, and the copy in TCRdb shows in-frame clones only, minus some. In all, the sample yields 150,000 to 200,000 clones. The material sequenced was PBMCs. The source of these receptors is a man younger than 45 in good health and CMV-seronegative.

V is TRBV30 and J is TRBJ2-2; TRBD2 matches 10 bases. The CDR3 is 15 residues long. The junction had 8 bases not matched to a gene; V was cut back by 6 bases and J by 4 bases. In germline, CDR1 is GTSNPN, CDR2 SVGIG (reference sequence). The DNA of the CDR3 is TGTGCCTGCCACAGCGGGGGGGCCGGCACCGGGGAGCTGTTTTTT. This translates into CACHSGGAGTGELFF.

The chain is built from TRBV5-1 and TRBJ2-7; tentative D call: TRBD2 (7 bases). The CDR3 is 16 amino acids. Germline CDR1 and CDR2: SGHRS and YFSETQ. V was cut by 3 bases and J by 4 bases, with 20 bases left in between. CDR3 sequence (DNA): TGCGCCAGCAGCTCCTCCGCGGCGGGGGCGAGGTACGAGCAGTACTTC. It codes for CASSSSAAGARYEQYF.

CDR3 sequence reads: CASSIDVQGWTEAFF. The DNA for the CDR3 is TGTGCCAGTAGTATAGATGTACAGGGTTGGACTGAAGCTTTCTTT. This rearrangement joins TRBV19 to TRBJ1-1, with TRBD1 as a possible D gene (6 bases). CDR3 size: 15 residues. V was trimmed by 0 bases and J by 5 bases, leaving 13 bases between them. Germline loops: CDR1 LNHDA, CDR2 SQIVND (reference sequence).

This chain uses TRBV28 with TRBJ2-7, with 9 bases aligning to TRBD1. Germline V gene sequence: CDR1 MDHEN, CDR2 SYDVKM. This CDR3 has 15 residues. V dropped 4 bases and J dropped 2; count of bases not matched to a gene: 6. The chain's CDR3 is CASSSDRGAPYEQYF. In DNA form, the CDR3 reads TGTGCCAGCAGTTCGGACAGGGGAGCCCCCTACGAGCAGTACTTC.

CDR3 amino acids: CASSSRQGSSYEQYF. The CDR3 DNA is TGTGCCAGCAGCTCCCGACAGGGCAGCTCCTACGAGCAGTACTTC. The chain is built from TRBV7-2 and TRBJ2-7, with TRBD1 identical over 7 bases. V gave up 4 bases and J gave up 0 bases; unmatched junction bases: 6. The CDR3 runs to 15 residues. Germline V gene lookup returns CDR1 SGHTA and CDR2 FQGNSA. The full variable domain, its missing parts supplied by reference TRBV7-2 and TRBJ2-7, is GAGVSQSPSNKVTEKGKDVELRCDPISGHTALYWYRQSLGQGLEFLIYFQGNSAPDKSGLPSDRFSAERTGGSVSTLTIQRTQQEDSAVYLCASSSRQGSSYEQYFGPGTRLTVT.

This chain uses TRBV4-1 with TRBJ1-1; possible D gene TRBD1, 5 bases. Deletions cut 0 bases from V and 10 bases from J, with 18 bases between. There are 15 residues in the CDR3. Germline CDR1 and CDR2: MGHRA and YSYEKL. CDR3 in DNA: TGCGCCAGCAGCCAAGACATGGCAGGGTTTGGTGGAGCTTTCTTT. Residues: CASSQDMAGFGGAFF.

The chain carries TRBV7-2 and TRBJ2-7, with 11 bases that match TRBD1. Germline values: CDR1 SGHTA, CDR2 FQGNSA. This CDR3 comprises 13 residues. The V gene end was trimmed by 5 bases and the J gene end by 7 bases; junction bases not matched to a gene: 4. Here the CDR3 reads CASSGQGALEQYF. The CDR3, as DNA: TGTGCCAGCAGCGGACAGGGGGCCTTGGAGCAGTACTTC.

The chain uses TRBV29-1 and TRBJ1-1; perhaps TRBD1 as D (6 bases). Deletions cut 5 bases from V and 4 bases from J, with 11 bases between. CDR3 length: 12 amino acids. The germline CDR1 and CDR2 sequences are SQVTM and ANQGSEA. CDR3 residues: CSVTSRGTEAFF. The CDR3 DNA reads as TGCAGCGTTACATCCAGGGGCACTGAAGCTTTCTTT.

V gene TRBV9 combines with J gene TRBJ2-1; 10 nucleotides agree with TRBD2. J lost 7 bases, V lost 0 bases, and 7 bases had no gene match. Per the germline V gene, CDR1 is SGDLS and CDR2 is YYNGEE. The CDR3 has 16 residues. The chain's CDR3 is CASSVAGSGGLNEQFF. CDR3 nucleotides: TGTGCCAGCAGCGTAGCGGGTAGCGGGGGGCTGAATGAGCAGTTCTTC.

This sequence joins TRBV4-3 and TRBJ2-1; 9 positions match TRBD1. Germline assignment: CDR1 LGHNA and CDR2 YSLEER. The CDR3 loop spans 16 amino acids. Germline trimming cut 3 bases from V and 9 bases from J; bases unmatched to any gene: 12. CDR3 sequence reads: CASSQAGQGFFGEQFF. Written as DNA, the CDR3 is TGCGCCAGCAGCCAGGCCGGACAGGGGTTTTTTGGTGAGCAGTTCTTC.

The chain employs TRBV19 and TRBJ1-4; TRBD1 agrees at 8 bases. After removal of 6 bases from V and 3 bases from J, the junction contained 3 bases not matched to a gene. Germline V gene sequence: CDR1 LNHDA, CDR2 SQIVND (reference sequence). The CDR3 consists of 14 residues. The CDR3 bases are TGTGCCAGTAGCATGGGACAGGCTAATGAAAAACTGTTTTTT. Translating gives CASSMGQANEKLFF.

The chain recombines TRBV7-2 with TRBJ1-1, with D maybe TRBD1 (6 bases). V was trimmed by 5 bases and J by 1 base, leaving 11 bases between them. The germline V gene has CDR1 SGHTA and CDR2 FQGNSA. This CDR3 is built from 14 residues. The CDR3 DNA reads TGTGCCAGCAGCCACCCGACAGGGAACACTGAAGCTTTCTTT. Residues: CASSHPTGNTEAFF.

This rearrangement joins TRBV25-1 to TRBJ2-1, with TRBD2 matching over 12 bases. Germline V CDR1 and CDR2: MGHDK, SYGVNS. Losses at the gene ends were 6 bases for V and 7 bases for J; bases not matched to a gene: 7. The CDR3 covers 15 residues. In DNA, the CDR3 is TGTGCCAGCAGCAAGCTAGCGGGAGGGGGGAATGAGCAGTTCTTC. Protein product: CASSKLAGGGNEQFF.

The chain links TRBV11-1 to TRBJ2-1; 7 positions match TRBD2. The length of the CDR3 is 13 residues. Germline V CDR1 and CDR2: SGHAT, FQDESV (reference sequence). Trimming took 8 bases from V and 0 from J; bases not matched to a gene: 1. In DNA form, the CDR3 reads TGTGCCAGCGGCGGGAGCTCCTACAATGAGCAGTTCTTC. It specifies CASGGSSYNEQFF.

The V call is TRBV6-6, the J call TRBJ1-5, with a weak D call TRBD1 (6 bases). From germline, CDR1 is MNHNY and CDR2 SVGAGI (reference sequence). This CDR3 spans 16 amino acids. The V gene lost 6 bases and the J gene lost 2 bases, with 17 bases spanning the gap. The CDR3 DNA follows: TGTGCCAGCAGACCCCAGGGGTCCGGGGGCAATCAGCCCCAGCATTTT. Protein product: CASRPQGSGGNQPQHF.

The chain recombines TRBV5-1 with TRBJ2-7; D remains unclear. Germline CDR1 SGHRS, CDR2 YFSETQ. Trimming took off 0 bases at V and 2 bases at J, with 9 bases between the two ends. The CDR3 is made up of 14 amino acids. The CDR3 is CASSLAEAPYEQYF. The CDR3 bases are TGCGCCAGCAGCTTGGCCGAGGCTCCCTACGAGCAGTACTTC.

The chain has TRBV2 and TRBJ2-7; the match to TRBD2 covers 11 bases. The CDR3 extends over 15 amino acids. CDR1 and CDR2 (germline): SNHLY, FYNNEI. V lost 1 base, J lost 2 bases, and 1 base stayed unmatched. The chain's CDR3 is CASSEGLAGTYEQYF. The CDR3 bases are TGTGCCAGCAGTGAAGGACTAGCGGGAACCTACGAGCAGTACTTC.

V and J are TRBV18 and TRBJ2-2, with 7 bases lining up with TRBD1. V gave up 5 bases and J gave up 7 bases; unmatched junction bases: 7. CDR3 length: 14 residues. Germline values: CDR1 KGHSH, CDR2 LQKENI. DNA of the CDR3: TGTGCCAGCTCAACAACAGGGGATGGCGGGGAGCTGTTTTTT. Amino acid sequence: CASSTTGDGGELFF.

The chain couples TRBV5-1 to TRBJ1-5; the D is unclear. V was shortened by 4 bases and J by 0 bases, with 20 bases between the two germline ends. The CDR3 sequence is 18 residues long. Per the germline V gene, CDR1 is SGHRS and CDR2 is YFSETQ. Here the CDR3 reads CASSAGPLTDYSNQPQHF. CDR3 in DNA: TGCGCCAGCAGCGCCGGCCCTTTAACGGACTATAGCAATCAGCCCCAGCATTTT.

The chain couples TRBV28 to TRBJ1-5; D ambiguous. Deletions cut 2 bases from V and 0 bases from J, with 8 bases between. CDR1 is MDHEN, CDR2 SYDVKM, per germline. This CDR3 spans 15 amino acids. The CDR3, as DNA: TGTGCCAGCAGTTTACGGTACCTTAGCAATCAGCCCCAGCATTTT. It encodes CASSLRYLSNQPQHF.

V and J are TRBV19 and TRBJ1-5; TRBD1 aligns across 8 bases. CDR3 size: 14 residues. The ends lost 9 bases at V and 6 bases at J; junction bases unmatched: 10. Per germline, CDR1 LNHDA and CDR2 SQIVND (reference sequence). The CDR3, as DNA: TGTGCCAGCAACAGGTTCGGACAGGGTCAGCCCCAGCATTTT. Encoded protein: CASNRFGQGQPQHF.

CDR3 in amino acids: CASSPLGQEDEKLFF. The CDR3 DNA sequence: TGCGCCAGCAGCCCCCTGGGACAGGAGGATGAAAAACTGTTTTTT. V usage is TRBV4-1 and J usage is TRBJ1-4, with 8 nucleotides matching TRBD1. Trimming cost V 4 bases and J 6 bases; bases outside gene matches: 7. The CDR3 has 15 amino acids. Germline CDR1 and CDR2: MGHRA and YSYEKL.

DNA for the CDR3: TGTGCCAGCAGCCGACTAGCGGGAGGGCACGGCAATGAGCAGTTCTTC. The encoded protein is CASSRLAGGHGNEQFF. This chain links TRBV11-3 with TRBJ2-1; TRBD2 agrees at 14 bases. Germline V gene sequence: CDR1 SGHNT, CDR2 YENEEA. The CDR3 contains 16 residues. J lost 6 bases, V lost 5 bases, and 6 bases had no gene match.

The rearrangement uses TRBV5-1 and TRBJ2-1, with 16 bases lining up with TRBD2. Germline V gene sequence: CDR1 SGHRS, CDR2 YFSETQ. The CDR3 runs 16 residues. J lost 8 bases, V lost 2 bases, and 4 bases had no gene match. The CDR3 sequence: CASSFGTSGGADEQFF. The DNA for the CDR3 is TGCGCCAGCAGCTTCGGGACTAGCGGGGGGGCGGATGAGCAGTTCTTC.

The genes are TRBV2 and TRBJ1-2; TRBD1 matches 9 bases. The CDR3 has 13 amino acids. The germline V gene has CDR1 SNHLY and CDR2 FYNNEI. Trimming removed 6 bases from V and 6 bases from J; junction bases left unmatched: 5. CDR3 protein: CASRGTGRNGYTF. The CDR3 nucleotides are TGTGCCAGCAGGGGGACAGGGAGAAATGGCTACACCTTC.

The chain uses TRBV19 and TRBJ2-7; no firm D call. Trimming took off 5 bases at V and 0 bases at J, with 11 bases between the two ends. The V gene's germline CDR1 is LNHDA and CDR2 SQIVND (reference sequence). This CDR3 comprises 14 residues. The CDR3 bases are TGTGCCAGTAGTCCCTATAGCAGCTCCTACGAGCAGTACTTC. This sequence encodes CASSPYSSSYEQYF.

The J gene is TRBJ2-7, the V gene TRBV5-4; 9 bases fit TRBD1. CDR1 is SGHNT and CDR2 is YYREEE in the germline V gene (reference sequence). J was trimmed by 3 bases and V by 4 bases; bases with no gene match: 8. CDR3 size: 15 residues. The CDR3 DNA follows: TGTGCCAGCAGCGCGCCGGGACAGGGAGGCTACGAGCAGTACTTC. Translated: CASSAPGQGGYEQYF.

V usage is TRBV28 and J usage is TRBJ1-6, with no clear D. Trimming removed 6 bases from V and 7 bases from J, with 7 bases in between. The length of the CDR3 is 12 residues. Germline CDR1 reads MDHEN; CDR2 reads SYDVKM. The CDR3 DNA follows: TGTGCCAGCAGGGCCCCCAATTCACCCCTCCACTTT. Protein product: CASRAPNSPLHF. The full variable domain, its missing parts supplied by reference TRBV28 and TRBJ1-6, is DVKVTQSSRYLVKRTGEKVFLECVQDMDHENMFWYRQDPGLGLRLIYFSYDVKMKEKGDIPEGYSVSREKKERFSLILESASTNQTSMYLCASRAPNSPLHFGNGTRLTVT.

This sequence joins TRBV6-1 and TRBJ1-5; TRBD1 matches 7 bases. Germline loops: CDR1 MNHNS, CDR2 SASEGT. This CDR3 is built from 14 residues. J was trimmed by 4 bases and V by 8 bases; bases with no gene match: 8. CDR3 nucleotides: TGTGCCAGCGGCGGGACAGCTAGTAATCAGCCCCAGCATTTT. Its translation: CASGGTASNQPQHF.

The chain joins TRBV9 to TRBJ2-1, with 7 nucleotides matching TRBD1. This CDR3 has 17 amino acids. Germline trimming cut 1 base from V and 6 bases from J; bases unmatched to any gene: 13. Germline CDR1 reads SGDLS; CDR2 reads YYNGEE. CDR3 loop: CASSVMGREGAGNEQFF. DNA of the CDR3: TGTGCCAGCAGCGTAATGGGTCGCGAGGGGGCCGGCAATGAGCAGTTCTTC.

The chain uses TRBV11-2 and TRBJ2-2, with 8 bases identical to TRBD2. Germline CDR1 SGHAT, CDR2 FQNNGV. V lost 3 bases to trimming and J lost 7 bases; unmatched junction nucleotides: 10. The CDR3 loop spans 16 amino acids. The CDR3 loop reads CASSLPGTSPVGELFF. CDR3 sequence (DNA): TGTGCCAGCAGCTTGCCCGGGACTAGTCCGGTCGGGGAGCTGTTTTTT.

The chain joins TRBV4-1 to TRBJ2-7, with D perhaps matching TRBD2 (5 bases). Germline CDR1 MGHRA, CDR2 YSYEKL. V lost 1 base to trimming and J lost 7 bases, with 17 bases between them. The CDR3 loop spans 15 amino acids. The CDR3 loop is CASSQGSGLQREQYF. CDR3 sequence (DNA): TGCGCCAGCAGCCAAGGGTCCGGCCTACAGCGGGAGCAGTACTTC.